This T cell receptor beta chain was identified in a study of shared clonotypes between healthy human individuals. Method: immunoSEQ multiplex PCR; TCRdb's copy keeps in-frame clones and lacks some. The repertoire holds around 600,000 clones, 97% seen once, with 0.045% to 0.07% in the top ten. Germline V CDR1 and CDR2: SGHRS, YFSETQ. Trimming pared 2 bases from V and 1 base from J, leaving 18 bases between. This CDR3 spans 17 amino acids. This clonotype originated in a woman aged 25-40 years in good health. The V gene is TRBV5-1, the J gene TRBJ2-5; D tentatively fits TRBD1 or TRBD2 (5 bases each). Sequenced sample: naive CD4+ T cells sorted from blood. Subset noted: CD45RA+ positively selected. CDR3 bases: TGCGCCAGCAGCTTACACCGGGACGGTAACCTCCAAGAGACCCAGTACTTC. Protein product: CASSLHRDGNLQETQYF.